This TCR beta chain is from a study of T-cell memory formation after mild COVID-19. General study results and limits: Nothing confirmed that second-wave clones peaking on day 37 were specific for SARS-CoV-2. While clones contracting from day 15 to 85 were balanced between CD4 and CD8, later expanders leaned CD4+. Pre-infection memory contained some responding clones, which suggested that cross-reactive memory had joined.

In this sample, this clonotype turned up once. Its antigen is not known. Sample barcodes and UMIs were carried by the TCR alpha and TCR beta cDNA libraries that 5'RACE generated with constant-segment primers. In TCRdb, the 5' RACE reads were re-called with MiXCR into one record per CDR3 protein. In the table there are fewer than 250,000 distinct CDR3 sequences, around 26% of which are singletons. Per the germline V gene, CDR1 is SGHRS and CDR2 is YFSETQ. V dropped 4 bases and J dropped 1; count of bases not matched to a gene: 5. The CDR3 runs 16 residues. This receptor was obtained from an adult woman who had mild COVID-19 (a few samples of this study predate the infection). Cell type and time point are not known. Sequenced sample: PBMCs or a T cell subset sorted from them (not recorded which). The chain carries TRBV5-1 and TRBJ1-2; 12 nucleotides align to TRBD1. As DNA, the CDR3 is TGCGCCAGCAGCGGAGGGACAGGGGGCGTTAACTATGGCTACACCTTC. This translates into CASSGGTGGVNYGYTF.